What follows are 26 T cell receptor beta chains derived from one specimen sequenced in a study of CD8+CD57+ T cells in acquired aplastic anemia. Selection for sequencing was limited to patients who had shown CD8+CD57+ cell expansion by flow cytometry. Genomic DNA, the template, was used for profiling of the TCR beta VDJ and CDR3. TCRdb fed the reads into MiXCR, producing one record per CDR3 protein. The sample lists just over 150,000 distinct CDR3 sequences, around half occurring once. Material for sequencing was sorted CD4+, CD8+, or CD8+CD57+ T cells (not recorded which) from PBMCs. All receptors derive from a human donor with aplastic anemia.

The V gene is TRBV29-1, the J gene TRBJ2-7, with TRBD1 matching 8 bases. Germline CDR1 SQVTM, CDR2 ANQGSEA. The CDR3 is 12 amino acids. J lost 4 bases, V lost 8 bases, and 7 bases had no gene match. The CDR3 here is CSIAGGAYEQYF. As DNA, the CDR3 is TGCAGCATCGCAGGGGGCGCGTACGAGCAGTACTTC.

This chain uses TRBV15 with TRBJ2-1; weak D call: TRBD1 (5 bases). V lost 0 bases to trimming and J lost 10 bases, with 10 bases between them. There are 13 residues in the CDR3. Germline values: CDR1 LNHNV, CDR2 YYDKDF (reference sequence). For the CDR3, the DNA is TGTGCCACCAGCAGAGATCAAGGGGCCGAGCAGTTCTTC. Its protein is CATSRDQGAEQFF.

The rearrangement joins TRBV11-1 to TRBJ2-3; D is possibly TRBD1 or TRBD2 (5 bases each). CDR1 and CDR2 from the germline V gene are SGHAT and FQDESV (reference sequence). V gave up 5 bases and J gave up 3 bases, with 18 bases separating them. This CDR3 comprises 16 residues. The CDR3 here is CASSEAGTQATDTQYF. The DNA of the CDR3 is TGTGCCAGCAGCGAGGCAGGGACCCAGGCAACAGATACGCAGTATTTT.

V and J are TRBV9 and TRBJ2-5; 11 nucleotides match TRBD2. V lost 4 bases to trimming and J lost 5 bases; unmatched junction nucleotides: 7. Per the germline V gene, CDR1 is SGDLS and CDR2 is YYNGEE. This CDR3 has 15 residues. CDR3 protein: CASSRIAGGLETQYF. The CDR3 bases are TGTGCCAGCAGCAGAATAGCGGGGGGGCTGGAGACCCAGTACTTC.

Ten or more counts support this clonotype. The rearrangement uses TRBV6-5 and TRBJ1-6; 9 bases fit TRBD1. Germline V CDR1 and CDR2: MNHEY, SVGAGI. There are 17 residues in the CDR3. The ends lost 0 bases at V and 7 bases at J; junction bases unmatched: 7. The CDR3 spells CASSYSLDRGANSPLHF. CDR3 DNA: TGTGCCAGCAGTTACTCTCTCGACAGGGGGGCAAATTCACCCCTCCACTTT.

At least ten counts were recorded for this clonotype. The J gene is TRBJ1-2, the V gene TRBV6-1; D unclear. CDR1 is MNHNS and CDR2 is SASEGT in the germline V gene. The V gene lost 3 bases and the J gene lost 5 bases, with 4 bases spanning the gap. The CDR3 totals 11 residues. CDR3 residues: CASSDLYGYTF. CDR3 sequence (DNA): TGTGCCAGCAGTGATTTATATGGCTACACCTTC.

V and J are TRBV20-1 and TRBJ1-6; D not resolved. This CDR3 contains 15 residues. V lost 1 base and J 0 bases, leaving 7 bases between the germline ends. Germline V gene lookup returns CDR1 DFQATT and CDR2 SNEGSKA (reference sequence). The CDR3 nucleotides are TGCAGTGCTAGAGTAACGAGCTCCTATAATTCACCCCTCCACTTT. Translation gives CSARVTSSYNSPLHF.

This clonotype was detected ten times or more. V gene TRBV30 combines with J gene TRBJ1-1; the D is unclear. V was trimmed by 8 bases and J by 10 bases, leaving 11 bases between them. This CDR3 is 9 amino acids long. Germline V lookup: CDR1 GTSNPN, CDR2 SVGIG (reference sequence). CDR3 protein: CAAKWGAFF. The CDR3 region has the DNA TGTGCCGCTAAATGGGGAGCTTTCTTT.

This clonotype came up many times. This chain links TRBV9 with TRBJ2-7; D gene unclear. Trimming removed 3 bases at V and 3 bases at J, with 16 bases between. Germline V lookup: CDR1 SGDLS, CDR2 YYNGEE. The CDR3 extends over 15 amino acids. The chain's CDR3 is CASSGGTDKVYEQYF. The CDR3 DNA reads as TGTGCCAGCAGCGGAGGCACAGACAAAGTCTACGAGCAGTACTTC.

The table lists this clonotype with many counts. J is TRBJ2-1 and V is TRBV2; D perhaps matches TRBD2 (5 bases). The CDR3 has 14 amino acids. Trimming cost V 7 bases and J 5 bases, with 15 bases left between them. Per germline, CDR1 SNHLY and CDR2 FYNNEI. CDR3 bases: TGTGCCAGCAAGGCAATCAGGAGGAACAATGAGCAGTTCTTC. This encodes CASKAIRRNNEQFF.

There are many counts of this clonotype. The V call is TRBV9, the J call TRBJ2-1; no clear D gene. V shed 3 bases and J shed 4 bases, with 8 bases lying between them. This CDR3 has 13 residues. CDR1 is SGDLS, CDR2 YYNGEE, per germline. The CDR3 here is CASSAVRYNEQFF. The CDR3 region has the DNA TGTGCCAGCAGCGCGGTTAGGTACAATGAGCAGTTCTTC.

This clonotype was seen many times. The CDR3 nucleotides are TGTGCCATCAGTTCGGAAGATTCTACTGAAGCTTTCTTT. It codes for CAISSEDSTEAFF. The gene calls are TRBV10-3 and TRBJ1-1; no clear D gene. From germline, CDR1 is ENHRY and CDR2 SYGVKD. V was cut by 5 bases and J by 5 bases, with 12 bases left in between. There are 13 residues in the CDR3.

This clonotype showed up many times. The chain links TRBV15 to TRBJ1-1; no reliable D call. The ends were cut back, 3 bases at V and 0 bases at J, with 14 bases in the middle. Per germline, CDR1 LNHNV and CDR2 YYDKDF (reference sequence). The CDR3 has 16 amino acids. CDR3: CATSSFRGALNTEAFF. The CDR3, as DNA: TGTGCCACCAGCAGTTTCCGAGGAGCTTTGAACACTGAAGCTTTCTTT. The full variable domain, rest sourced from reference TRBV15 and TRBJ1-1, is DAMVIQNPRYQVTQFGKPVTLSCSQTLNHNVMYWYQQKSSQAPKLLFHYYDKDFNNEADTPDNFQSRRPNTSFCFLDIRSPGLGDTAMYLCATSSFRGALNTEAFFGQGTRLTVV.

This clonotype was picked up a small number of times. V is TRBV27 and J is TRBJ2-1, with D maybe TRBD1 (6 bases). The V and J ends lost 4 bases and 9 bases respectively, with 13 bases between them. Germline V gene lookup returns CDR1 MNHEY and CDR2 SMNVEV (reference sequence). The CDR3 runs 13 residues. CDR3 in amino acids: CASSYQTGTEQFF. Written as DNA, the CDR3 is TGTGCCAGCAGTTACCAAACAGGGACTGAGCAGTTCTTC.

This clonotype was recorded at least ten times. V and J are TRBV7-9 and TRBJ2-5; the match to TRBD2 covers 7 bases. The CDR3 loop spans 15 amino acids. J gave up 1 base and V 8 bases, and 10 bases lay outside the gene matches. Germline loops: CDR1 SEHNR, CDR2 FQNEAQ (reference sequence). The CDR3 loop reads CASGEGWGVQETQYF. The CDR3 DNA reads as TGTGCCAGCGGGGAGGGGTGGGGAGTCCAAGAGACCCAGTACTTC.

The rearrangement links TRBV5-1 to TRBJ1-1; D is possibly TRBD1 (5 bases). Per germline, CDR1 SGHRS and CDR2 YFSETQ. The CDR3 length is 14 residues. Trimming pared 0 bases from V and 5 bases from J, leaving 11 bases between. CDR3 in DNA: TGCGCCAGCAGCTTGGGAGGGACCTGGACTGAAGCTTTCTTT. It yields the protein CASSLGGTWTEAFF. Supplemented by reference TRBV5-1 and TRBJ1-1, the full variable domain reads KAGVTQTPRYLIKTRGQQVTLSCSPISGHRSVSWYQQTPGQGLQFLFEYFSETQRNKGNFPGRFSGRQFSNSRSEMNVSTLELGDSALYLCASSLGGTWTEAFFGQGTRLTVV.

This clonotype was observed at least ten times. V gene TRBV14 combines with J gene TRBJ2-7; no clear D gene. The CDR3 consists of 17 residues. Germline-derived CDR1 and CDR2 are SGHDN and FVKESK. V was clipped by 0 bases and J by 6 bases, with 21 bases between them. The CDR3 region has the DNA TGTGCCAGCAGCCAAGATCCGGAACTATTCCCTTACGGCGAGCAGTACTTC. Amino acids: CASSQDPELFPYGEQYF.

The chain has TRBV10-3 and TRBJ2-7, with 9 bases that match TRBD1. The germline CDR1 and CDR2 sequences are ENHRY and SYGVKD. With V trimmed by 7 bases and J by 2 bases, 6 bases remained unmatched. This CDR3 region has 14 residues. The DNA of the CDR3 is TGTGCCATCACCCAGGGACAGGGACCCTACGAGCAGTACTTC. Its protein product is CAITQGQGPYEQYF.

This clonotype was detected once. Written as DNA, the CDR3 is TGTGCCATCAGTGAGGATCGAAACACCATATATTTT. It is translated as CAISEDRNTIYF. The gene calls are TRBV10-3 and TRBJ1-3; D is ambiguous. The CDR3 contains 12 residues. V was clipped by 2 bases and J by 5 bases, with 4 bases between them. From germline, CDR1 is ENHRY and CDR2 SYGVKD.

The sample holds many counts of this clonotype. The chain carries TRBV5-8 and TRBJ2-7; 8 bases align to TRBD1. The CDR3 is made up of 15 amino acids. Germline CDR1 and CDR2: SGHTS and YDEGEE. After removal of 1 base from V and 2 bases from J, the junction contained 5 bases not matched to a gene. CDR3 in amino acids: CASSLRQGQTYEQYF. The CDR3 nucleotides are TGTGCCAGCAGCTTGAGACAGGGGCAAACCTACGAGCAGTACTTC.

This clonotype was picked up many times. This chain connects TRBV2 to TRBJ1-6, with TRBD1 as a possible D gene (6 bases). Trimming took off 7 bases at V and 5 bases at J, with 27 bases between the two ends. CDR1 and CDR2 from the germline V gene are SNHLY and FYNNEI. The CDR3 has 19 residues. The CDR3 protein is CASTKGGGLNTYDNSPLHF. The DNA for the CDR3 is TGTGCCAGCACCAAAGGAGGGGGACTCAACACGTACGATAATTCACCCCTCCACTTT.

About this clonotype itself: A much larger clone differs from this one at a single base, so this may be a read error. The chain recombines TRBV12-3 or TRBV12-4 with TRBJ2-1; D is undetermined. This CDR3 has 11 amino acids. V was shortened by 6 bases and J by 8 bases, with 8 bases between the two germline ends. CDR3: CASRSAHEQFF. The CDR3 DNA follows: TGTGCCAGCAGGAGCGCCCATGAGCAGTTCTTC.

The chain recombines TRBV4-1 with TRBJ2-1; 9 bases line up with TRBD1. CDR1 MGHRA and CDR2 YSYEKL come from the germline V gene. The CDR3 totals 18 residues. V lost 1 base to trimming and J lost 2 bases; unmatched junction nucleotides: 9. CDR3: CASSQVDWDRATYNEQFF. The CDR3 coding sequence is TGCGCCAGCAGCCAAGTGGATTGGGACAGGGCGACCTACAATGAGCAGTTCTTC.

This rearrangement joins TRBV25-1 to TRBJ1-1; 8 bases are a match to TRBD1. Unmatched junction bases numbered 4, after V lost 7 bases and J lost 0 bases. Germline V gene sequence: CDR1 MGHDK, CDR2 SYGVNS. CDR3 length: 14 residues. In DNA, the CDR3 is TGTGCCAGCACCGCGACAGGGGTGAACACTGAAGCTTTCTTT. Translated: CASTATGVNTEAFF.

The rearrangement links TRBV7-2 to TRBJ2-7; TRBD2 agrees at 13 bases. CDR3 length: 15 residues. CDR1 is SGHTA and CDR2 is FQGNSA in the germline V gene. V dropped 5 bases and J dropped 7; count of bases not matched to a gene: 8. The chain's CDR3 is CASSNGLAGVGEQYF. The CDR3 nucleotides read TGTGCCAGCAGCAACGGACTAGCGGGGGTGGGTGAGCAGTACTTC. The full variable domain, its missing parts supplied by reference TRBV7-2 and TRBJ2-7, is GAGVSQSPSNKVTEKGKDVELRCDPISGHTALYWYRQSLGQGLEFLIYFQGNSAPDKSGLPSDRFSAERTGGSVSTLTIQRTQQEDSAVYLCASSNGLAGVGEQYFGPGTRLTVT.

This clonotype has ten or more counts. The chain employs TRBV20-1 and TRBJ2-3; maybe TRBD2 (5 bases). From germline, CDR1 is DFQATT and CDR2 SNEGSKA (reference sequence). CDR3 size: 16 residues. V was shortened by 0 bases and J by 2 bases, with 15 bases between the two germline ends. CDR3 DNA: TGCAGTGCTAGAGAGATGTCAGGACTGATCACAGATACGCAGTATTTT. Translated, it gives CSAREMSGLITDTQYF.